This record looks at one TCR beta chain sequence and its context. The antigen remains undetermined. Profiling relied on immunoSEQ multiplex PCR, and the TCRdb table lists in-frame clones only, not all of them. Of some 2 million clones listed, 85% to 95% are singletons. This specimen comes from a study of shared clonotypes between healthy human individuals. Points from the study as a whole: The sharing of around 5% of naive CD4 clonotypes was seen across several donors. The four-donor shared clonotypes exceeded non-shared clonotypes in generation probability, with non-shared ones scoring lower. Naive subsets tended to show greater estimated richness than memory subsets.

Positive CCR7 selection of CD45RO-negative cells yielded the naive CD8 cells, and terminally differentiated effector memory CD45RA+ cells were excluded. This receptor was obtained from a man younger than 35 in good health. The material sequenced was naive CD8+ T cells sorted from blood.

The CDR3 loop reads CASSHAAGRYNEQFF. The CDR3, as DNA: TGTGCCAGCAGCCATGCGGCGGGGCGGTACAATGAGCAGTTCTTC. The V gene is TRBV7-9, the J gene TRBJ2-1, with D possibly being TRBD2 (6 bases). The ends were cut back, 5 bases at V and 4 bases at J, with 15 bases in the middle. CDR3 length equals 15 residues. CDR1 and CDR2 (germline): SEHNR, FQNEAQ (reference sequence).